This TCR beta chain stems from a study of T cell responses to AZD1222 COVID-19 vaccine. Overall study: Doses given second, at about 4 or about 12 weeks, were pooled.

Details on this clone: Its specificity is not known.

TCRdb's table, derived via immunoSEQ multiplex PCR, lists solely in-frame clones and lacks some. The table shows 100,000 to 150,000 clones, with approximately 88% occurring only once. Whole-study findings and limits: Only six or seven AZD1222 recipients were seropositive at baseline. The span of vaccine-associated CD4 TCRs extended across spike, with dominance at 160-218 and 743-854.

The clonotype originates from an adult in good health. The sample consisted of peripheral blood, taken on day 0 of AZD1222 vaccination.

This CDR3 reads CATSLSGRGQETQYF. DNA of the CDR3: TGTGCCACCAGCCTCTCGGGAAGAGGCCAAGAGACCCAGTACTTC. V and J are TRBV24-1 and TRBJ2-5; D is possibly TRBD2 (5 bases). V dropped 7 bases and J dropped 1 base, with 15 bases sitting between them. This CDR3 has 15 amino acids. In germline, CDR1 is KGHDR, CDR2 SFDVKD.